These 31 T cell receptor beta chains originate from one sample sequenced in a study of blood T cells in healthy people across ages. A second 7 to 11 cycle PCR used barcoded and J-beta primers. TCRdb called the 5' RACE reads again in MiXCR, with one record for every CDR3 protein. The sample shows around 1,700,000 distinct CDR3 sequences, over 25% of them seen only once. Input material: blood. Receptors were obtained from a woman in her 30s in good health.

This clonotype was counted between two and nine times. The rearrangement uses TRBV29-1 and TRBJ2-7; D is possibly TRBD2 (5 bases). The DNA end lines up better with TRBJ2-5; the J call may be wrong. The CDR3 is 13 residues long. Germline V CDR1 and CDR2: SQVTM, ANQGSEA. The CDR3 is CSGLYGGSGTQYF. The CDR3 bases are TGCAGCGGGCTGTATGGTGGGAGTGGGACCCAGTACTTC.

This clonotype was observed a few times. This chain uses TRBV5-1 with TRBJ1-1; TRBD1 agrees at 8 bases. The junction had 4 bases not matched to a gene; V was cut back by 4 bases and J by 5 bases. Germline assignment: CDR1 SGHRS and CDR2 YFSETQ. This CDR3 comprises 13 residues. The CDR3 DNA reads as TGCGCCAGCAGCAGACAGGGGATGACTGAAGCTTTCTTT. Its translation: CASSRQGMTEAFF.

This chain links TRBV9 with TRBJ2-1; D is uncertain. Trimming removed 0 bases at V and 11 bases at J, with 12 bases between. The CDR3 extends over 13 amino acids. Germline CDR1 and CDR2: SGDLS and YYNGEE. CDR3 sequence reads: CASSVGLPGQQFF. CDR3 coding DNA: TGTGCCAGCAGCGTAGGGCTACCGGGTCAGCAGTTCTTC.

This clonotype was seen just once. The chain carries TRBV18 and TRBJ2-1, with D hard to call. Trimming took 3 bases from V and 6 from J, leaving 9 bases between them. This CDR3 is 13 amino acids long. Germline V lookup: CDR1 KGHSH, CDR2 LQKENI. In DNA, the CDR3 is TGTGCCAGCTCACCCCTAAACAGCAATGAGCAGTTCTTC. This codes for CASSPLNSNEQFF.

The chain joins TRBV5-5 to TRBJ1-6, with 9 bases matching TRBD1. The CDR3 is made up of 15 amino acids. CDR1 and CDR2 from the germline V gene are SGHKS and YYEKEE (reference sequence). The V and J ends lost 7 bases and 5 bases, in that order; junction bases with no gene match: 7. The CDR3 spells CASSSRDRDNSPLHF. CDR3 coding DNA: TGTGCCAGCTCGTCCCGGGACAGGGATAATTCACCCCTCCACTTT.

A few counts support this clonotype. The chain couples TRBV7-2 to TRBJ2-7; 14 nucleotides match TRBD2. The germline CDR1 and CDR2 sequences are SGHTA and FQGNSA. CDR3 length: 15 amino acids. The V gene end was trimmed by 4 bases and the J gene end by 7 bases; junction bases not matched to a gene: 6. The CDR3 spells CASSSGGLAGVEQYF. CDR3 sequence (DNA): TGTGCCAGCAGCTCAGGGGGACTAGCGGGAGTTGAGCAGTACTTC.

This clonotype was observed a single time. This may arise from a read error, as a much more abundant clone is one base away. This chain uses TRBV29-1 with TRBJ2-1; no definite D call. The CDR3 length is 10 residues. The V gene's germline CDR1 is SQVTM and CDR2 ANQGSEA. Trimming shortened V by 4 bases and J by 10 bases, and 8 bases separated the two germline ends. This chain's CDR3 is CSVGTKEQFF. CDR3 DNA sequence: TGCAGCGTTGGAACCAAGGAGCAGTTCTTC.

The chain employs TRBV12-3 or TRBV12-4 and TRBJ1-4; tentatively, D is TRBD1 (6 bases). This CDR3 is 14 amino acids long. V dropped 6 bases and J dropped 8 bases, with 16 bases sitting between them. In DNA, the CDR3 is TGTGCCAGCAGCATACAGGGATTCCCAGAAAAACTGTTTTTT. Protein product: CASSIQGFPEKLFF.

This clonotype was seen only a few times. The DNA for the CDR3 is TGTGCCAGCAGCCCGCAAGGGGGACTAGCGGGGTCGAGCTCCTACGAGCAGTACTTC. Amino acids: CASSPQGGLAGSSSYEQYF. The V call is TRBV28, the J call TRBJ2-7; TRBD2 agrees at 13 bases. This CDR3 has 19 residues. V lost 6 bases and J lost 0; bases outside the gene matches: 14. Looked up from germline, CDR1 is MDHEN and CDR2 is SYDVKM. The entire variable domain, with the rest obtained from reference TRBV28 and TRBJ2-7, is as follows: DVKVTQSSRYLVKRTGEKVFLECVQDMDHENMFWYRQDPGLGLRLIYFSYDVKMKEKGDIPEGYSVSREKKERFSLILESASTNQTSMYLCASSPQGGLAGSSSYEQYFGPGTRLTVT.

This sequence joins TRBV28 and TRBJ2-3, with unresolved D. CDR1 and CDR2 from the germline V gene are MDHEN and SYDVKM. V lost 6 bases, J lost 2 bases, and 15 bases lay in between. This CDR3 contains 15 residues. Here the CDR3 DNA reads TGTGCCAGCAGGAAACCACAGACAATCACAGATACGCAGTATTTT. This encodes CASRKPQTITDTQYF.

This chain joins TRBV12-5 and TRBJ2-1; D gene unclear. Germline values: CDR1 LGHNT, CDR2 FRNRAP. Trimming cost V 2 bases and J 3 bases, with 8 bases left between them. This CDR3 spans 14 amino acids. The CDR3 spells CASGLSLNYNEQFF. The CDR3, as DNA: TGTGCTAGTGGTTTGAGCCTGAACTACAATGAGCAGTTCTTC. Drawing the rest from reference TRBV12-5 and TRBJ2-1, the complete variable domain is DARVTQTPRHKVTEMGQEVTMRCQPILGHNTVFWYRQTMMQGLELLAYFRNRAPLDDSGMPKDRFSAEMPDATLATLKIQPSEPRDSAVYFCASGLSLNYNEQFFGPGTRLTVL.

This clonotype was seen more than once but under ten times. The chain has TRBV28 and TRBJ1-5, with TRBD1 as a possible D gene (6 bases). The CDR3 is 15 residues long. Germline CDR1 MDHEN, CDR2 SYDVKM. Trimming took 3 bases from V and 5 from J, leaving 14 bases between them. The CDR3 spells CASSFLPGDYQPQHF. CDR3 bases: TGTGCCAGCAGTTTCCTGCCAGGGGATTATCAGCCCCAGCATTTT. The full variable domain, completed using reference TRBV28 and TRBJ1-5, is DVKVTQSSRYLVKRTGEKVFLECVQDMDHENMFWYRQDPGLGLRLIYFSYDVKMKEKGDIPEGYSVSREKKERFSLILESASTNQTSMYLCASSFLPGDYQPQHFGDGTRLSIL.

The chain has TRBV14 and TRBJ2-1; 11 positions agree with TRBD2. In germline, CDR1 is SGHDN, CDR2 FVKESK. V shed 6 bases, J shed 3 bases, and the junction held 4 bases outside the gene matches. The CDR3 sequence is 15 residues long. The CDR3 spells CASRVAGGRYNEQFF. CDR3 bases: TGTGCCAGCAGGGTAGCGGGAGGGCGCTACAATGAGCAGTTCTTC.

With regard to this clonotype: The junction differs from germline at one of its ends, possibly a read error. The genes are TRBV29-1 and TRBJ2-1; a weak D match, TRBD2 (5 bases). The V gene's germline CDR1 is SQVTM and CDR2 ANQGSEA. The CDR3 sequence is 13 residues long. The CDR3 here is CSTWEPPIDEQFF. The CDR3 nucleotides read TGTAGCACATGGGAGCCCCCAATCGACGAGCAGTTCTTC.

This clonotype was detected many times. The J gene is TRBJ2-7, the V gene TRBV4-3, with D tentatively TRBD2 (6 bases). Per germline, CDR1 LGHNA and CDR2 YSLEER. The CDR3 contains 12 residues. V lost 1 base and J lost 5, with 6 bases in between. Written as DNA, the CDR3 is TGCGCCAGCAGCCAAGGGAGGGACGAGCAGTACTTC. This gives the protein CASSQGRDEQYF.

This chain links TRBV7-9 with TRBJ2-3; D is possibly TRBD1 (6 bases). Trimming took 6 bases from V and 3 from J, leaving 13 bases between them. The germline V gene has CDR1 SEHNR and CDR2 FQNEAQ (reference sequence). This CDR3 comprises 14 residues. CDR3 loop: CASRAGVRTDTQYF. For the CDR3, the DNA is TGTGCCAGCAGAGCAGGGGTGAGGACAGATACGCAGTATTTT.

This clonotype was counted a few times. The rearrangement joins TRBV5-1 to TRBJ2-1, with 16 nucleotides matching TRBD2. Germline CDR1 reads SGHRS; CDR2 reads YFSETQ. The CDR3 is made up of 19 amino acids. V lost 4 bases, J lost 4 bases, and 11 bases stayed unmatched. CDR3 DNA sequence: TGCGCCAGCAGCCCGGGACTAGCGGGGGGGCTGGGAACTTACAATGAGCAGTTCTTC. This gives the protein CASSPGLAGGLGTYNEQFF.

The chain links TRBV29-1 to TRBJ2-1; D is unclear. Germline V gene data show CDR1 as SQVTM and CDR2 as ANQGSEA. This CDR3 is built from 13 residues. V was pared by 4 bases and J by 2 bases, with 9 bases between. The DNA for the CDR3 is TGCAGCGTTGGGCGGTATACCTACAATGAGCAGTTCTTC. This translates into CSVGRYTYNEQFF.

The DNA of the CDR3 is TGTGCCTGGAGAACCGGGACTAGGAAGAGCAATGAGCAGTTCTTC. Its protein product is CAWRTGTRKSNEQFF. V usage is TRBV30 and J usage is TRBJ2-1; TRBD2 aligns across 8 bases. The germline V gene has CDR1 GTSNPN and CDR2 SVGIG (reference sequence). The CDR3 has 15 residues. V lost 3 bases and J lost 6; bases outside the gene matches: 10.

A note on this clonotype: Since a much larger clone is just one base distant, this may be a read error. The gene calls are TRBV7-2 and TRBJ2-1; D gene ambiguous. The CDR3 runs to 12 residues. Trimming left V 4 bases short and J 12 bases short, with 13 bases between. Germline loops: CDR1 SGHTA, CDR2 FQGNSA. The CDR3 bases are TGTGCCAGCAGCTCTAATCAAGGTGCGCAGTTCTTC. Its translation: CASSSNQGAQFF. The whole variable domain, remainder taken from reference TRBV7-2 and TRBJ2-1, is GAGVSQSPSNKVTEKGKDVELRCDPISGHTALYWYRQSLGQGLEFLIYFQGNSAPDKSGLPSDRFSAERTGGSVSTLTIQRTQQEDSAVYLCASSSNQGAQFFGPGTRLTVL.

In its sample, this clonotype was seen many times. DNA of the CDR3: TGCGCCACCTATGCGGGCGGTGACTCCAGGGAGACCCAGTACTTC. This codes for CATYAGGDSRETQYF. V is TRBV5-1 and J is TRBJ2-5; a weak D match, TRBD2 (5 bases). There are 15 residues in the CDR3. Germline CDR1 is SGHRS and CDR2 is YFSETQ. V lost 9 bases and J lost 5, with 23 bases in between.

This chain joins TRBV9 and TRBJ2-7; D gene ambiguous. V was shortened by 0 bases and J by 7 bases, with 20 bases between the two germline ends. Germline loops: CDR1 SGDLS, CDR2 YYNGEE. CDR3 length: 16 amino acids. The chain's CDR3 is CASSVELTINYNEQYF. The CDR3 bases are TGTGCCAGCAGCGTAGAACTCACGATTAACTACAATGAGCAGTACTTC.

V usage is TRBV5-1 and J usage is TRBJ2-3; D is unclear. The CDR3 runs to 16 residues. From germline, CDR1 is SGHRS and CDR2 YFSETQ. The V gene lost 0 bases and the J gene lost 1 base, with 12 bases spanning the gap. In nucleotides, the CDR3 is TGCGCCAGCAGCTTGGAAGCGAACGGAGGCACAGATACGCAGTATTTT. Protein sequence: CASSLEANGGTDTQYF.

This clonotype was recorded at least ten times. This chain links TRBV5-1 with TRBJ2-7, with D possibly matching TRBD2 (7 bases). Germline CDR1 reads SGHRS; CDR2 reads YFSETQ. The V end lost 0 bases, the J end lost 5 bases, and 12 bases lay between the germline ends. CDR3 size: 14 residues. The CDR3 sequence: CASSLEGGSDEQYF. The CDR3 DNA is TGCGCCAGCAGCTTGGAGGGGGGGTCCGACGAGCAGTACTTC.

The rearrangement uses TRBV27 and TRBJ1-1; D not certain. CDR1 and CDR2 (germline): MNHEY, SMNVEV (reference sequence). This CDR3 is 13 amino acids long. With 7 bases removed from V and 4 bases from J, the gap between germline ends came to 13 bases. CDR3 amino acids: CASKRVDSTEAFF. In DNA form, the CDR3 reads TGTGCCAGCAAGAGGGTGGACTCCACTGAAGCTTTCTTT.

The table lists this clonotype with a few counts. The rearrangement links TRBV5-1 to TRBJ2-2; tentatively, D is TRBD2 (5 bases). CDR3 size: 13 residues. Trimming pared 4 bases from V and 6 bases from J, leaving 10 bases between. Germline CDR1 reads SGHRS; CDR2 reads YFSETQ. The CDR3 is CASSEGGPGELFF. Written as DNA, the CDR3 is TGCGCCAGCAGCGAAGGAGGCCCCGGGGAGCTGTTTTTT.

This clonotype was observed a few times. The rearrangement links TRBV6-1 to TRBJ2-1; 14 bases map to TRBD2. J gave up 6 bases and V 5 bases, and 9 bases lay outside the gene matches. This CDR3 comprises 17 residues. Germline loops: CDR1 MNHNS, CDR2 SASEGT. Here the CDR3 reads CASSPGLAGGWVNEQFF. DNA for the CDR3: TGTGCCAGCAGTCCAGGACTAGCGGGAGGTTGGGTCAATGAGCAGTTCTTC.

This clonotype has a count of ten or more. This sequence joins TRBV20-1 and TRBJ1-6, with 7 bases aligning to TRBD1. Germline V gives CDR1 DFQATT, CDR2 SNEGSKA (reference sequence). This CDR3 region has 14 residues. The V and J ends lost 6 bases and 6 bases, in that order; junction bases with no gene match: 8. CDR3 sequence reads: CSASPGQFNSPLHF. DNA of the CDR3: TGCAGTGCGTCTCCGGGACAGTTTAATTCACCCCTCCACTTT.

The chain uses TRBV7-9 and TRBJ2-4, with D perhaps matching TRBD2 (5 bases). Germline assignment: CDR1 SEHNR and CDR2 FQNEAQ (reference sequence). V lost 5 bases, J lost 0 bases, and 17 bases lay in between. The CDR3 consists of 17 residues. This CDR3 is CASSGLEGNLAKNIQYF. The CDR3 coding sequence is TGTGCCAGCAGCGGGCTCGAGGGAAACCTAGCCAAAAACATTCAGTACTTC.

Of note for this clonotype: Mismatch with germline at one junction end may stem from a read error. The rearrangement joins TRBV5-1 to TRBJ2-5; D call uncertain. Germline CDR1 and CDR2: SGHRS and YFSETQ. The CDR3 length is 12 residues. The CDR3: CASSLGKETQDF. In DNA, the CDR3 is TGCGCCAGCAGCTTGGGTAAAGAGACCCAGGACTTC.

There are many counts of this clonotype. J is TRBJ2-3 and V is TRBV5-4, with 9 bases fitting TRBD2. V shed 3 bases, J shed 5 bases, and the junction held 13 bases outside the gene matches. Germline V gives CDR1 SGHNT, CDR2 YYREEE (reference sequence). The length of the CDR3 is 17 residues. The CDR3 DNA reads TGTGCCAGCAGCTCCTCGGTGCTAGCGGGGAAACTAGATACGCAGTATTTT. It translates to CASSSSVLAGKLDTQYF. Full variable domain (rest looked up from reference TRBV5-4 and TRBJ2-3): ETGVTQSPTHLIKTRGQQVTLRCSSQSGHNTVSWYQQALGQGPQFIFQYYREEENGRGNFPPRFSGLQFPNYSSELNVNALELDDSALYLCASSSSVLAGKLDTQYFGPGTRLTVL.